Sequencing of this T cell receptor (beta chain) was carried out in a study of blood T cell repertoires in COVID-19. In the original processing: Nucleated cell counts were estimated from reference gene primer amplification. Profiling relied on immunoSEQ multiplex PCR, and the TCRdb table lists in-frame clones only, not all of them. The V and J calls and the clone size are those of that table, but D and trimming were determined from the DNA. The sample has roughly 63,000 clones, roughly 85% seen once. There are 12 residues in the CDR3. V shed 2 bases and J shed 10 bases, with 9 bases lying between them. Looked up from germline, CDR1 is LNHDA and CDR2 is SQIVND (reference sequence).

Input material: peripheral blood. The chain is built from TRBV19 and TRBJ2-1, with a tentative D call TRBD2 (6 bases). The clonotype originates from a human donor in a cohort sampled during active COVID-19. In DNA, the CDR3 is TGTGCCAGTAGTATATCTAGCGACGAGCAGTTCTTC. This sequence encodes CASSISSDEQFF. The whole variable domain, remainder taken from reference TRBV19 and TRBJ2-1, is DGGITQSPKYLFRKEGQNVTLSCEQNLNHDAMYWYRQDPGQGLRLIYYSQIVNDFQKGDIAEGYSVSREKKESFPLTVTSAQKNPTAFYLCASSISSDEQFFGPGTRLTVL.